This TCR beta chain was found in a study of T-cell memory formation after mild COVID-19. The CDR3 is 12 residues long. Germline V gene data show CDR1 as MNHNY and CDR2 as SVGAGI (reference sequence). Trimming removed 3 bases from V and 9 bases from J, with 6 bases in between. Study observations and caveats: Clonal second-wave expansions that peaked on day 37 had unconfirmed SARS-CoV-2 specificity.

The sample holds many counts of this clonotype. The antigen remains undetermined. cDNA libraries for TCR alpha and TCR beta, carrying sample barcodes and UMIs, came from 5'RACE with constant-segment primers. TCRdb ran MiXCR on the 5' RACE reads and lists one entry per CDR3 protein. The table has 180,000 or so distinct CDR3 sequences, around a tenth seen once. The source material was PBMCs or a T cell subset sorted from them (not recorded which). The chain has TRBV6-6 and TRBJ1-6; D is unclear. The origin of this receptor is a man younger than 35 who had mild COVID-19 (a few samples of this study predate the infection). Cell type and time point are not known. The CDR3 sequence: CASSYWSSPLHF. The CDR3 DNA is TGTGCCAGCAGTTATTGGAGTTCACCCCTCCACTTT.